This T cell receptor (beta chain) was documented in a study of blood T cell repertoires in COVID-19 (dated by TCRdb to 2020 to 2022). A note on the overall study: Samples from collaborators originated in the United States, Italy and Spain and spanned both the acute and convalescent phases of COVID-19. The prospective study material was composed of cDNA or gDNA derived from T cells, B-cell-depleted T cells, or PBMCs. The dataset comprised deeply sampled blood TCRbeta repertoires from subjects exposed to, actively infected with, or recovered from COVID-19. The repertoires were made available in a free public database intended to serve as a resource for research on the immune response to SARS-CoV-2. The samples were drawn from the first 160 participants of the ongoing ImmuneRACE study and from 1,254 subjects provided by 6 global collaborators. A de-identified subject ID, COVID-19 status, age in years and sex were almost always included in the sample metadata. HLA class I and class II types, where available, came from metadata supplied by the sample provider rather than from assay-based typing.

The collaborating institutions used their own protocols to collect whole blood in K2EDTA tubes. Collaborator samples were shipped for TCRbeta analysis as frozen whole blood, isolated PBMCs, or DNA extracted from either sample type. CDR1 and CDR2, per the germline V gene, are KGHDR and SFDVKD. Including the terminal cysteine and phenylalanine, the CDR3 comprises 15 residues. CDR3 DNA only is kept here, 45 bases in frame from base 1. Unmatched junction bases come to 4, with V trimmed by 2 bases and J by 6 bases. The immunoSEQ Assay, a bias-controlled multiplex PCR, was used to amplify TCRbeta CDR3 regions from genomic DNA. In the source study's methods: The number of nucleated cells in each sample was estimated from the amplification of reference gene primers within the assay. To quantify the absolute abundance of each unique TCRbeta CDR3 rearrangement, sequence reads were collapsed and filtered. For each sample, productive Simpson clonality was calculated by taking the square root of Simpson's diversity index across productive rearrangements. TCRdb took over this immuneACCESS table, retaining in-frame rearrangements with V and J assigned. Such tables are incomplete; in checked studies, under half of the missing clones stem from an unresolved V gene, and the remainder is unexplained. The V and J calls and clone size were taken over from that table, and D and trimming were inferred from the DNA. The sample has some 240,000 clones on record, roughly 80% of them singletons. Roughly 9.6% of the sample is held by the ten biggest clonotypes.

Study-wide conclusions, independent of this receptor: How much clinical and demographic metadata was included differed by source and by participant, and the metadata was provided uncurated.

This clone was seen just once. The target of this receptor is not known. No much larger clone is present one base from it, and per-base qualities are unavailable. The sequenced sample was peripheral blood. This clonotype originated in a woman aged 80 or older with acute or convalescent COVID-19. The rearrangement joined TRBV24-1 to TRBJ1-5, with 9 bases aligning to TRBD1. The CDR3 reads as follows: CATSDSGTGRQPQHF. The DNA sequence follows: TGTGCCACCAGTGATTCCGGGACAGGGCGTCAGCCCCAGCATTTT.